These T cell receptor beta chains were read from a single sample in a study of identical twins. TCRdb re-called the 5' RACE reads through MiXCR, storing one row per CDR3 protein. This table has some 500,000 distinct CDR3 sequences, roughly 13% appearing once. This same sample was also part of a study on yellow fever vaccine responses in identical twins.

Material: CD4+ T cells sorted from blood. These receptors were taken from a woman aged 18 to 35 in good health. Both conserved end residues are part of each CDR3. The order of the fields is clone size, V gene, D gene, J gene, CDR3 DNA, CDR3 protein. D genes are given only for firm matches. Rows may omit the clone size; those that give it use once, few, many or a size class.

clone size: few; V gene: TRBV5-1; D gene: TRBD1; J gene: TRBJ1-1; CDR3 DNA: TGCGCCAGCATTGGGGGGACAGGACTGAACACTGAAGCTTTCTTT; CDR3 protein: CASIGGTGLNTEAFF
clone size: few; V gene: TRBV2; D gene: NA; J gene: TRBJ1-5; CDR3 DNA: TGTGCCAGCAGCGAAGGGGACGGTCAGCATTTT; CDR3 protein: CASSEGDGQHF
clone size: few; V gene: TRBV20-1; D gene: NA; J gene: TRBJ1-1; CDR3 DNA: TGCAGTGCTAGAGTCCGTAGTCTGGTTAGTTTCTTT; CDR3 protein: CSARVRSLVSFF
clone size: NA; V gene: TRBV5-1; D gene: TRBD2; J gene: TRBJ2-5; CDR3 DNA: TGCGCCAGCAGCTTGACCCCGGGACTAGCGGAAGAGACCCAGTACTTC; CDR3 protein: CASSLTPGLAEETQYF
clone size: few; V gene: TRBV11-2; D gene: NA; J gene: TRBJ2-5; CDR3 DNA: TGTGCCAGCAGCACGGGGAGGCAAGAGACCCAGTACTTC; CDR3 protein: CASSTGRQETQYF
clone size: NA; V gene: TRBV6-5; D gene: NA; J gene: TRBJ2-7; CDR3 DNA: TGTGCCAGCAGTTACAGGGGAGGAAGCGAGCAGTACTTC; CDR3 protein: CASSYRGGSEQYF
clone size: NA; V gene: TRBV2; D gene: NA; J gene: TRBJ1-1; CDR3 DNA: TGTGCCAGCAGTGACAGGGCGGGTACTGAAGCTTTCTTT; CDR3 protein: CASSDRAGTEAFF
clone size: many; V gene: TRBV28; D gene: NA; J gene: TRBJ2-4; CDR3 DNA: TGTGCCAGCAGCTGGACAGCGAACATTCAGTACTTC; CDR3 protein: CASSWTANIQYF
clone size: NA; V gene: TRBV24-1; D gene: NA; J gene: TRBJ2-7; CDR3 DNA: TGTGCCACCAGTGATCCAATCGGCTACGAGCAGTACTTC; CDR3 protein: CATSDPIGYEQYF
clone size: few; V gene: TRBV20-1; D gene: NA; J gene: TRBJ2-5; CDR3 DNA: TGCAGTGCGGCCCGGACTGGAGAGACCCAGTACTTC; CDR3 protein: CSAARTGETQYF
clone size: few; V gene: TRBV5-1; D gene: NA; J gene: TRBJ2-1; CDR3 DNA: TGCGCCAGCAGCGCCTCAGGAGGGGGGGCTACCAATGAGCAGTTCTTC; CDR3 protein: CASSASGGGATNEQFF
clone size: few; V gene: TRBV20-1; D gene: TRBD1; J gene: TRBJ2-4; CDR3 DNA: TGCAGTGCTCGGGGACAGGGAATAAAAAACATTCAGTACTTC; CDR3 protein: CSARGQGIKNIQYF
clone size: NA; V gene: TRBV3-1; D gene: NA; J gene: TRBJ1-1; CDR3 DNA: TGTGCCAGCAGCTCAGGGTTTATGAACACTGAAGCTTTCTTT; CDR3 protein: CASSSGFMNTEAFF
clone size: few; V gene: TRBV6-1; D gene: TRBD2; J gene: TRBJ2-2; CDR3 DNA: TGTGCCAGCAGCTCACCGGGACTAGCTACGAACACCGGGGAGCTGTTTTTT; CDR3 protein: CASSSPGLATNTGELFF
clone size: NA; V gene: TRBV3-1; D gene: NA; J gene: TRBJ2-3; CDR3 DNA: TGTGCCAGCAGCCAAGGAGGGGGGCCAAAGGCCACAGATACGCAGTATTTT; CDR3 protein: CASSQGGGPKATDTQYF
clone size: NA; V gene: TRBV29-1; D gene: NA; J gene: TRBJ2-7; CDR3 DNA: TGCAGCGTTGAGGAGGGTCCCTACGAGCAGTACTTC; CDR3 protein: CSVEEGPYEQYF
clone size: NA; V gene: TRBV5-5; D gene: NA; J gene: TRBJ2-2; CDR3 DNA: TGTGCCAGCAGCTCAGGGCTCCCCGACGGGGAGCTGTTTTTT; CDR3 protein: CASSSGLPDGELFF
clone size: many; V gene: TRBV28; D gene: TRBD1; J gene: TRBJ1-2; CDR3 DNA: TGTGCCAGCAGCTCCGGACAGGGACGCTACACCTTC; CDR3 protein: CASSSGQGRYTF
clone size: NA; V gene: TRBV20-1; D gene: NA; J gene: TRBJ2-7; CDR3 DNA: TGCAGTGCGCCTTCAGGTACCTCCTACGAGCAGTACTTC; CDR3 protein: CSAPSGTSYEQYF
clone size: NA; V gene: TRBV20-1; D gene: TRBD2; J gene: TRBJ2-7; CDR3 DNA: TGCAGTGCAGCGGTGGGGGCGGGAGGGTACGAGCAGTACTTC; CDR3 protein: CSAAVGAGGYEQYF
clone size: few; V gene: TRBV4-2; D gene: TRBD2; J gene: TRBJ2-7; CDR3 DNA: TGTGCCAGCAGCCGACTAACTAGCGGGAACTCCTACGAGCAGTACTTC; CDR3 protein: CASSRLTSGNSYEQYF
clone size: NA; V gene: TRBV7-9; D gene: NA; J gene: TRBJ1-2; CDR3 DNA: TGTGCCAGCAGCGGTTTAATAGGGGCTGGCTACACCTTC; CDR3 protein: CASSGLIGAGYTF
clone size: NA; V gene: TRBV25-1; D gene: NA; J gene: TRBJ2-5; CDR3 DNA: TGTGCCAGCAGTGAAGCACGGGCCCAAGAGACCCAGTACTTC; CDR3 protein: CASSEARAQETQYF
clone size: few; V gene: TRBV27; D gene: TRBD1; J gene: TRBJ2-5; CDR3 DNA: TGTGCCAGCAGTTTGAGGGGGCTTATGGAGACCCAGTACTTC; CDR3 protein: CASSLRGLMETQYF
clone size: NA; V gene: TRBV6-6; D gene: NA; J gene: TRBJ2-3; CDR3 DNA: TGTGCCAGCACTTATCAGGGTACAGATACGCAGTATTTT; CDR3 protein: CASTYQGTDTQYF
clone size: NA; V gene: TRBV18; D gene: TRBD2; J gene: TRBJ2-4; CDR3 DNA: TGTGCCAGCTCACCGCTAGCGGGGGCGGCCAAAAACATTCAGTACTTC; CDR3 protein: CASSPLAGAAKNIQYF
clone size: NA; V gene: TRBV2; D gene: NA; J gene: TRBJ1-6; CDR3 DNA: TGTGCCGGTCAGACAGATGCGAATTCACCCCTCCACTTT; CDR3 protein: CAGQTDANSPLHF
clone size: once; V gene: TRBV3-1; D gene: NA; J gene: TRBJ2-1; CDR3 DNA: TGTGCCAGCAGCCAAGCTACGAGGGGCGGCTTCTCCTACAATGAGCAGTTCTTC; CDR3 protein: CASSQATRGGFSYNEQFF
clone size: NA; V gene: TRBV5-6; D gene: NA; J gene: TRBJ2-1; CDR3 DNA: TGTGCCAGCAGCCCTTGGGACCCTCTTGGTGAGCAGTTCTTC; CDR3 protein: CASSPWDPLGEQFF
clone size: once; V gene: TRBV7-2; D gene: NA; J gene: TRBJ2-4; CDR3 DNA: TGTGCCAGCAGCACTAACAGAGTAGCCAAAAACATTCAGTACTTC; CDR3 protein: CASSTNRVAKNIQYF
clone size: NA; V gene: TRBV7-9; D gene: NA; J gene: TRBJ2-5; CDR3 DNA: TGTGCCAGCCTAGGCACTAGGGGTGAGACCCAGTACTTC; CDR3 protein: CASLGTRGETQYF
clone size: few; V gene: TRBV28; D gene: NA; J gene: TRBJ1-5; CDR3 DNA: TGTGCCAGCGACCCTGGGTGGAGGGGCTCGGGCAATCAGCCCCAGCATTTT; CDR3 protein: CASDPGWRGSGNQPQHF
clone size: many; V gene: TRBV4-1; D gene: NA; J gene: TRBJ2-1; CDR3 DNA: TGCGCCAGCAGCCAAGCTGGGACGAAGTACAATGAGCAGTTCTTC; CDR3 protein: CASSQAGTKYNEQFF
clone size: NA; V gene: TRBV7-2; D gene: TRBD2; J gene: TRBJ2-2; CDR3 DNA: TGTGCCAGCAGCCACCCCGGGACTAGCAACGCCGGGGAGCTGTTTTTT; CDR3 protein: CASSHPGTSNAGELFF
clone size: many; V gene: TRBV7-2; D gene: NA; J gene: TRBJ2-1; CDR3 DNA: TGTGCCAGCAGCGGCATTACGCTATACAATGAGCAGTTCTTC; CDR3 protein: CASSGITLYNEQFF
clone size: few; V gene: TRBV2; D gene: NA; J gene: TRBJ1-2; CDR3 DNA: TGTGCCAGCAGTGAGGGGGTCTATGGCTACACCTTC; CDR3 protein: CASSEGVYGYTF
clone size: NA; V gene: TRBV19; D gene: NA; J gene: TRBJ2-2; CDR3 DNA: TGTGCCAGTAGTAAAAAAGAGGGAGGGGGTGACACCGGGGAGCTGTTTTTT; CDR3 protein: CASSKKEGGGDTGELFF
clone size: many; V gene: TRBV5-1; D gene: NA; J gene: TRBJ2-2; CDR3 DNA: TGCGCCAGCAGCTTGGACAGGGCGACCGGGGAGCTGTTTTTT; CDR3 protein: CASSLDRATGELFF
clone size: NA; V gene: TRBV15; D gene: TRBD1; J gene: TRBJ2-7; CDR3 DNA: TGTGCCACCAGCAAAGGGACAGGGGGACCCTACGAGCAGTACTTC; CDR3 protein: CATSKGTGGPYEQYF
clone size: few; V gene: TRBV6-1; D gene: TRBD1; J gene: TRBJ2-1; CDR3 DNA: TGTGCCAGCAATAAAGACAGGGACGGCAATGAGCAGTTCTTC; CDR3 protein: CASNKDRDGNEQFF
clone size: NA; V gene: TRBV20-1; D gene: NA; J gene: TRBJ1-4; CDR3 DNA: TGCAGTGCTAGAGATATCGTATCTAATGAAAAACTGTTTTTT; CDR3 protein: CSARDIVSNEKLFF
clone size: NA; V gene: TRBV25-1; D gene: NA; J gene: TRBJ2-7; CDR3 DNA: TGTGCCAGCAGTAGAGGCGGGGAGAGGTACGAGCAGTACTTC; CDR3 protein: CASSRGGERYEQYF
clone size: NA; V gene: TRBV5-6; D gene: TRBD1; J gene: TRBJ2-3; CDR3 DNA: TGTGCCAGCAGCATCGGACAGGGGTCAGATACGCAGTATTTT; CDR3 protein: CASSIGQGSDTQYF
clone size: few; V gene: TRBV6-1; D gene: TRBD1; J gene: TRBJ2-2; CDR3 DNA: TGTGCCACGAAGTCCGGGACAGGGGACACCGGGGAGCTGTTTTTT; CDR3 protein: CATKSGTGDTGELFF
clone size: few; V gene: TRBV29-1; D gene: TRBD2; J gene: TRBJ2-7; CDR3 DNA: TGCAGCGTAATTCTCCCCCCTTTAGCGGGAGTCCCCTACGAGCAGTACTTC; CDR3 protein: CSVILPPLAGVPYEQYF
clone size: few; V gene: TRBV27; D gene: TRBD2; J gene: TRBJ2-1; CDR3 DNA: TGTGCCAGCAGTTCTTTAACCGGGACTATCCCTTACAATGAGCAGTTCTTC; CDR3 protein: CASSSLTGTIPYNEQFF
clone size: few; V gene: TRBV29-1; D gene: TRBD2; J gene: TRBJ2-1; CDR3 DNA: TGCAGCGGGTCGCGGGAGGGCTACAATGAGCAGTTCTTC; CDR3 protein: CSGSREGYNEQFF
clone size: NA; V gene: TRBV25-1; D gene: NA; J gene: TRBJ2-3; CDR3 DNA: TGTGCCAGCAGTGAATATCCCAGCAACACAGATACGCAGTATTTT; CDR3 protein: CASSEYPSNTDTQYF
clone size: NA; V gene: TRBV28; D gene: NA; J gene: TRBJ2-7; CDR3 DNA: TGTGCCAGCAGCCCAAACAGGGCCGAGCAGTACTTC; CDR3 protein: CASSPNRAEQYF
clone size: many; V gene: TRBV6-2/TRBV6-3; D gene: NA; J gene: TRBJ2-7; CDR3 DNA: TGTGCCAGCAGCTCCTCCGGGACTGGGTCCTACGAGCAGTACTTC; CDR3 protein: CASSSSGTGSYEQYF
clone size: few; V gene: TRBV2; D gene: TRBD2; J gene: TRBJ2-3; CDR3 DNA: TGTGCCAGCAGTGAAGTTCGGGGGGGTACGCAGTATTTT; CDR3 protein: CASSEVRGGTQYF
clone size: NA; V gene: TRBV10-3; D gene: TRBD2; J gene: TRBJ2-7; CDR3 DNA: TGTGCCATCAGTGGGTCCGGGACTAGCTCGTGGGAGCAGTACTTC; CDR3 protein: CAISGSGTSSWEQYF
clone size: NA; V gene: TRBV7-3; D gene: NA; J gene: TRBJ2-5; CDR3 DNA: TGTGCCAGCAGCGAGACTAGCGCCCCAGGGGGTACCCAGTACTTC; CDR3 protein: CASSETSAPGGTQYF
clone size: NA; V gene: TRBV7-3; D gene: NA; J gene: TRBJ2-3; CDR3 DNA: TGTGCCAGCAGCTTGACAGGGACTCGGGATACGCAGTATTTT; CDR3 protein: CASSLTGTRDTQYF
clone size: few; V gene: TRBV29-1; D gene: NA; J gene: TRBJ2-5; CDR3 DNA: TGCAGCGTAGTTATGGGGGAGACCCAGTACTTC; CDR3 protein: CSVVMGETQYF
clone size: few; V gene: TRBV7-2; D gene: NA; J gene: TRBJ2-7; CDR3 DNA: TGTGCCAGCAGCAACCACGAGCGGTCTCGGTACGAGCAGTACTTC; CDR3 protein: CASSNHERSRYEQYF
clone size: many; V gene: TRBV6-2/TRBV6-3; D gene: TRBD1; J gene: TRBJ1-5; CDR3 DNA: TGTGCCAGCAGTGACAGGGGAGGACAGCCCCAGCATTTT; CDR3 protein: CASSDRGGQPQHF
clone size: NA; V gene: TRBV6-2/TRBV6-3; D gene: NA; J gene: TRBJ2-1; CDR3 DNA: TGTGCCAGCAGGGAGGGTGGGAGCTCCTACAATGAGCAGTTCTTC; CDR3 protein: CASREGGSSYNEQFF
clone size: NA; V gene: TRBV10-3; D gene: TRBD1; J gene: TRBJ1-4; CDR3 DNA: TGTGCCATCGCGGGACAGGCAAATGAAAAACTGTTTTTT; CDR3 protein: CAIAGQANEKLFF